A single sample gave rise to the 23 T cell receptor beta chains below, sequenced in a study of control samples from healthy donors and cancer patients. Profiled with immunoSEQ multiplex PCR; TCRdb holds only in-frame clones, not every one. The sample lists under 450,000 clones, approximately 92% occurring once. The sample taken for sequencing was PBMCs. All receptors come from a man aged 40-49 years with head and neck cancer.

The chain has TRBV30 and TRBJ2-7; D possibly corresponds to TRBD2 (5 bases). Trimming removed 1 base from V and 0 bases from J, with 10 bases in between. The CDR3 covers 14 residues. Looked up from germline, CDR1 is GTSNPN and CDR2 is SVGIG (reference sequence). The CDR3 DNA sequence: TGTGCCTGGAGTGCGGACTTAGTCTCCTACGAGCAGTACTTC. Protein: CAWSADLVSYEQYF.

The DNA for the CDR3 is TGTGCCAGCAGCCAAGTCATTACTGGTAATGAGCAGTTCTTC. Residues: CASSQVITGNEQFF. The rearrangement uses TRBV4-2 and TRBJ2-1, with D uncertain. The CDR3 runs 14 residues. The germline V and J ends were trimmed by 1 base and 7 bases, with 11 bases remaining between them. Germline CDR1 reads LGHNA; CDR2 reads YNFKEQ.

This rearrangement joins TRBV5-1 to TRBJ2-1, with 8 bases aligning to TRBD1. Germline trimming cut 0 bases from V and 10 bases from J; bases unmatched to any gene: 6. Germline loops: CDR1 SGHRS, CDR2 YFSETQ. The CDR3 is made up of 14 amino acids. The CDR3 region is CASSLGQGAWEQFF. The CDR3, as DNA: TGCGCCAGCAGCTTGGGGCAGGGGGCGTGGGAGCAGTTCTTC.

This chain links TRBV6-4 with TRBJ2-1; 14 nucleotides align to TRBD2. Looked up from germline, CDR1 is MRHNA and CDR2 is SNTAGT. The CDR3 is 14 amino acids. V lost 4 bases and J lost 8; bases outside the gene matches: 1. The CDR3 here is CASSGLAGGHEQFF. CDR3 sequence (DNA): TGTGCCAGCAGTGGACTAGCGGGGGGGCATGAGCAGTTCTTC.

The chain is built from TRBV19 and TRBJ2-1; D is unresolved. Germline V gene lookup returns CDR1 LNHDA and CDR2 SQIVND (reference sequence). The CDR3 has 14 residues. V was shortened by 5 bases and J by 3 bases, with 11 bases between the two germline ends. CDR3 amino acids: CASSSRANYNEQFF. CDR3 DNA sequence: TGTGCCAGTAGTTCTCGGGCCAACTACAATGAGCAGTTCTTC.

The count of this clone is one. The chain uses TRBV4-2 and TRBJ2-7; weak D call: TRBD2 (6 bases). Per germline, CDR1 LGHNA and CDR2 YNFKEQ. CDR3 length: 15 amino acids. The V gene lost 1 base and the J gene lost 3 bases, with 13 bases spanning the gap. For the CDR3, the DNA is TGTGCCAGCAGCCAAGGGCCTAGCGAGGGCTACGAGCAGTACTTC. It encodes CASSQGPSEGYEQYF.

V and J are TRBV15 and TRBJ1-2, with 7 bases identical to TRBD1. Trimming removed 1 base from V and 4 bases from J; junction bases left unmatched: 9. CDR1 and CDR2 (germline): LNHNV, YYDKDF (reference sequence). The CDR3 covers 16 residues. DNA for the CDR3: TGTGCCACCAGCAGAGCGGTAGCGGCAGGGGGCTATGGCTACACCTTC. It encodes CATSRAVAAGGYGYTF.

The chain joins TRBV29-1 to TRBJ1-1, with D possibly matching TRBD1 (5 bases). The length of the CDR3 is 12 residues. The V end lost 7 bases, the J end lost 4 bases, and 13 bases lay between the germline ends. Per the germline V gene, CDR1 is SQVTM and CDR2 is ANQGSEA. The CDR3 nucleotides read TGCAGCGGCCAGGGTACCGCCACTGAAGCTTTCTTT. Translation: CSGQGTATEAFF.

The chain links TRBV30 to TRBJ1-2, with D maybe TRBD1 (5 bases). The CDR3 consists of 13 residues. CDR1 is GTSNPN, CDR2 SVGIG, per germline (reference sequence). V lost 1 base, J lost 4 bases, and 10 bases lay in between. CDR3 DNA: TGTGCCTGGAGTGCGGGTGGGGGCTATGGCTACACCTTC. Translated, it gives CAWSAGGGYGYTF.

The chain recombines TRBV6-5 with TRBJ1-2; tentatively, D is TRBD1 (5 bases). V lost 5 bases and J lost 7, with 14 bases in between. This CDR3 is built from 13 residues. CDR1 and CDR2 (germline): MNHEY, SVGAGI. The CDR3 loop is CASSQLGRGGYTF. CDR3 DNA: TGTGCCAGCAGTCAACTGGGGAGGGGTGGCTACACCTTC.

This clone turned up a few times. The V gene is TRBV5-1, the J gene TRBJ1-4, with 7 bases lining up with TRBD1. The CDR3 is made up of 14 amino acids. Losses at the gene ends were 4 bases for V and 5 bases for J; bases not matched to a gene: 5. Germline V gives CDR1 SGHRS, CDR2 YFSETQ. CDR3 amino acids: CASSRDSGNEKLFF. The CDR3 nucleotides are TGCGCCAGCAGCCGGGACAGCGGGAATGAAAAACTGTTTTTT. The complete variable domain, with remaining parts taken from reference TRBV5-1 and TRBJ1-4, reads KAGVTQTPRYLIKTRGQQVTLSCSPISGHRSVSWYQQTPGQGLQFLFEYFSETQRNKGNFPGRFSGRQFSNSRSEMNVSTLELGDSALYLCASSRDSGNEKLFFGSGTQLSVL.

This chain connects TRBV11-2 to TRBJ1-1; D is unresolved. CDR3 length equals 14 residues. V was trimmed by 5 bases and J by 5 bases, leaving 15 bases between them. Germline CDR1 and CDR2: SGHAT and FQNNGV. The DNA for the CDR3 is TGTGCCAGCAGCCTAAGGGATTTGTCGACTGAAGCTTTCTTT. It is translated as CASSLRDLSTEAFF.

CDR3 sequence reads: CASSPGGGTEAFF. In DNA form, the CDR3 reads TGTGCCAGCAGTCCCGGGGGGGGTACTGAAGCTTTCTTT. The chain has TRBV28 and TRBJ1-1, with a weak D call TRBD1 (5 bases). Germline values: CDR1 MDHEN, CDR2 SYDVKM. Trimming cost V 5 bases and J 5 bases, with 12 bases left between them. The CDR3 consists of 13 residues.

The rearrangement uses TRBV6-6 and TRBJ2-7, with D possibly TRBD1 on 5 matching bases. The V and J ends lost 10 bases and 5 bases respectively, with 15 bases between them. This CDR3 has 12 amino acids. CDR1 and CDR2 from the germline V gene are MNHNY and SVGAGI (reference sequence). As DNA, the CDR3 is TGTGCCACTCAGGGCCCAACTGACGAGCAGTACTTC. Amino acids: CATQGPTDEQYF.

The rearrangement uses TRBV3-1 (or the pseudogene TRBV3-2) and TRBJ1-5, with 9 positions matching TRBD1. V was pared by 4 bases and J by 6 bases, with 4 bases of the junction left unmatched. In germline, CDR1 is LGHDT, CDR2 YNNKEL (reference sequence). There are 14 residues in the CDR3. Written as DNA, the CDR3 is TGTGCCAGCAGCCCGGGGGACAGGGTTCAGCCCCAGCATTTT. Translation gives CASSPGDRVQPQHF.

The rearrangement joins TRBV29-1 to TRBJ2-3; the D is unclear. V dropped 4 bases and J dropped 5 bases, with 13 bases sitting between them. Germline values: CDR1 SQVTM, CDR2 ANQGSEA. The CDR3 spans 13 residues. CDR3 residues: CSVVRVRRDTQYF. The CDR3 coding sequence is TGCAGCGTTGTTAGAGTGAGGAGAGATACGCAGTATTTT.

This clone is a singleton in its sample. This rearrangement joins TRBV7-9 to TRBJ1-3; tentative D call: TRBD1 (5 bases). V lost 2 bases, J lost 4 bases, and 9 bases lay in between. The CDR3 has 14 residues. Germline V lookup: CDR1 SEHNR, CDR2 FQNEAQ (reference sequence). CDR3 nucleotides: TGTGCCAGCAGCTTAATGGGGGAAGGAAACACCATATATTTT. Its protein product is CASSLMGEGNTIYF.

V gene TRBV9 combines with J gene TRBJ2-7, with 9 bases lining up with TRBD1. The ends lost 3 bases at V and 0 bases at J; junction bases unmatched: 10. Germline CDR1 SGDLS, CDR2 YYNGEE. There are 17 residues in the CDR3. This CDR3 reads CASSETGGILSSYEQYF. The CDR3 bases are TGTGCCAGCAGCGAAACAGGGGGCATCTTGAGCTCCTACGAGCAGTACTTC.

The chain has TRBV6-5 and TRBJ2-7; D not certain. The CDR3 is 16 amino acids. The V gene lost 0 bases and the J gene lost 3 bases, with 15 bases spanning the gap. Germline-derived CDR1 and CDR2 are MNHEY and SVGAGI. The CDR3 loop is CASSYSVQTNNYEQYF. Here the CDR3 DNA reads TGTGCCAGCAGTTACTCGGTACAGACGAATAACTACGAGCAGTACTTC.

The rearrangement joins TRBV13 to TRBJ1-6; D is undetermined. With 3 bases removed from V and 6 bases from J, the gap between germline ends came to 6 bases. The germline CDR1 and CDR2 sequences are PRHDT and FYEKMQ (reference sequence). The CDR3 loop spans 13 amino acids. The CDR3 here is CASSFGVNSPLHF. The CDR3 nucleotides are TGTGCCAGCAGCTTTGGAGTTAATTCACCCCTCCACTTT.

The chain uses TRBV30 and TRBJ2-3; D call uncertain. The germline V and J ends were trimmed by 1 base and 4 bases, with 12 bases remaining between them. The CDR3 runs to 14 residues. Germline V lookup: CDR1 GTSNPN, CDR2 SVGIG (reference sequence). CDR3 in amino acids: CAWSGSDGADTQYF. DNA for the CDR3: TGTGCCTGGAGTGGGTCGGACGGAGCAGATACGCAGTATTTT.

CDR3 in amino acids: CASSLYGTGDDGYTF. As DNA, the CDR3 is TGTGCCAGCAGCCTGTACGGGACAGGGGATGATGGCTACACCTTC. The rearrangement joins TRBV7-2 to TRBJ1-2, with 10 bases matching TRBD1. Germline lookup yields CDR1 SGHTA and CDR2 FQGNSA. The J segment lost 6 bases and the V segment lost 5 bases, leaving 9 bases of the junction unmatched. The CDR3 spans 15 residues.

The chain carries TRBV27 and TRBJ2-7; D perhaps matches TRBD1 (5 bases). The CDR3 runs to 16 residues. Germline CDR1 and CDR2: MNHEY and SMNVEV (reference sequence). V was cut by 5 bases and J by 0 bases, with 17 bases left in between. CDR3 bases: TGTGCCAGCAGTCTAAAATCGACAGCCTTCTCCTACGAGCAGTACTTC. Its translation: CASSLKSTAFSYEQYF.